The clone carrying this T cell receptor beta chain showed up just once. This CDR3 spans 15 amino acids. V lost 5 bases and J lost 3; bases outside the gene matches: 7. CDR1 and CDR2 (germline): SEHNR, FQNEAQ (reference sequence). The data were taken from a study of blood T cell repertoires in COVID-19. The method was immunoSEQ multiplex PCR; TCRdb's version includes in-frame clones alone and lacks a portion of them. This table has under 300,000 clones, roughly 84% appearing once. The sequence was obtained from a man aged 50 to 59 who had recovered from COVID-19. Specimen: PBMCs or T cells enriched from blood (not recorded which). The chain combines TRBV7-9 with TRBJ1-2; 9 positions match TRBD1. CDR3 in DNA: TGTGCCAGCAGCCCAAGGGACAGGGTAGACTATGGCTACACCTTC. Translated: CASSPRDRVDYGYTF.